Sequencing of this T cell receptor beta chain was carried out in a study of control samples from healthy donors and cancer patients. Looked up from germline, CDR1 is SGHTA and CDR2 is FQGNSA. Trimming shortened V by 1 base and J by 1 base, and 5 bases separated the two germline ends. The CDR3 covers 14 residues. Using immunoSEQ multiplex PCR, the repertoire was profiled, and TCRdb retains in-frame clones only, with some absent. This sample carries some 120,000 clones, more than 75% of them seen once, and the ten largest clones take about 8.7%. The sequenced sample was blood. This TCR came from a man aged 40-49 years in good health. The chain is built from TRBV7-2 and TRBJ1-5; D remains ambiguous. CDR3 DNA sequence: TGTGCCAGCAGCTTAGTACAGAGCAATCAGCCCCAGCATTTT. This sequence encodes CASSLVQSNQPQHF.